The clone carrying this T cell receptor beta chain has a handful of counts. Its antigen is not known. The source of the sample is a study of Graves' ophthalmopathy and Graves' hyperthyroidism. The study's findings and limits: Most expanded clonotypes in thyroid above 0.001 frequency also showed up in blood. The model predicted progression of ophthalmopathy with a sensitivity of 60% to 71%, and its specificity was 72% to 80%.

From RNA, the CDR3 regions of TCR beta chains were amplified and sequenced. Second-round multiplex PCR followed a first-round RT-PCR using HTBI primers. TCRdb ran MiXCR on the multiplex PCR reads and lists one entry per CDR3 protein. The table lists about 400,000 distinct CDR3 sequences, about 16% of them singletons, with approximately 1.4% in the top ten. Each diagnosis was determined on the basis of clinical symptoms, serum thyroxine, TRAb, thyroid ultrasound and orbital computed tomography. V was pared by 5 bases and J by 0 bases, with 23 bases between. CDR1 SGHAT and CDR2 FQDESV come from the germline V gene (reference sequence). This CDR3 has 19 residues.

Sequencing input: peripheral blood. This TCR was sampled from a woman under 30 with Graves' ophthalmopathy. This chain links TRBV11-1 with TRBJ1-5; D might be TRBD1 (5 bases). Here the CDR3 DNA reads TGTGCCAGCAGCGCGGGGGGTTGTTCCTCCACCGATAGCAATCAGCCCCAGCATTTT. It specifies CASSAGGCSSTDSNQPQHF.